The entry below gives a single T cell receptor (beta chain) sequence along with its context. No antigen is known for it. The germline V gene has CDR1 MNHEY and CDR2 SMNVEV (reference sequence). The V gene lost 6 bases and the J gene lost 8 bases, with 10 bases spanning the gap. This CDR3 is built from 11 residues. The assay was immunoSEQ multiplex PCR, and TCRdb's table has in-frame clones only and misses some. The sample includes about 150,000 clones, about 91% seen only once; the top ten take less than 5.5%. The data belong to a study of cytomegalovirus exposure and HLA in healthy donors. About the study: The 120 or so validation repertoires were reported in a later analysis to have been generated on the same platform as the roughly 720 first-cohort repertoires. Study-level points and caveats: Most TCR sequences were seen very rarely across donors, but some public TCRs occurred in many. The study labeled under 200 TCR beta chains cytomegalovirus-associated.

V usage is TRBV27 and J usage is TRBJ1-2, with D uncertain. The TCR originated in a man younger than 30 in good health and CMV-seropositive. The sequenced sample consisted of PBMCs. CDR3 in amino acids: CASRGGPGYTF. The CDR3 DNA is TGTGCCAGCAGAGGAGGTCCAGGCTACACCTTC.